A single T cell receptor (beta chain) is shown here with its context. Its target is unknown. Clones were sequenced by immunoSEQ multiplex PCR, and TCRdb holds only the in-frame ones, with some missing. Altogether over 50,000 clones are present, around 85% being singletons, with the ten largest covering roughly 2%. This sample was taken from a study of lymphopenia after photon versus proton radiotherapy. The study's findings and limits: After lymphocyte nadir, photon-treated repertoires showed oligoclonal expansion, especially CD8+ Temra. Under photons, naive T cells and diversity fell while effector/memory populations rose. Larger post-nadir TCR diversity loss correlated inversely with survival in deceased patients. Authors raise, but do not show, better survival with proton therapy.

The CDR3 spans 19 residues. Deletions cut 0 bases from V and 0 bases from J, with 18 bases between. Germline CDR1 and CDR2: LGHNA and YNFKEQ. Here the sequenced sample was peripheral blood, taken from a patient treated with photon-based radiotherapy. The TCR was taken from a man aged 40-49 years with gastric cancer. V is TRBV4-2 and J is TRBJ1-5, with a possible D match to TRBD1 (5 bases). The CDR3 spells CASSQDLEVGGDSNQPQHF. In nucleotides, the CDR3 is TGTGCCAGCAGCCAAGATTTGGAAGTGGGGGGGGATAGCAATCAGCCCCAGCATTTT.